Given below is one T cell receptor (beta chain) in context. Antigen: not known. These data come from a study of cytomegalovirus exposure and HLA in healthy donors. V lost 2 bases, J lost 5 bases, and 15 bases lay in between. Germline CDR1 reads SGHTA; CDR2 reads FQGNSA. The CDR3 is made up of 16 amino acids. The PCR was carried out with 60 Vbeta primers and 13 Jbeta primers. Assay used: immunoSEQ multiplex PCR; TCRdb lists only in-frame clones, some missing. Of about 120,000 clones listed, around two thirds are singletons. Findings and limits, study-wide: Associated with cytomegalovirus, according to the listing, were 150 to 200 TCR beta chains. Reportedly, a later analysis found an Asian-associated ancestry cluster had fewer N-insertions than the roughly 700-donor mean.

The gene calls are TRBV7-2 and TRBJ2-2; no clear D. The sequence derives from a woman in her thirties or forties in good health and CMV-seropositive. The material sequenced was PBMCs. Here the CDR3 reads CASSLSAVRSTGELFF. DNA for the CDR3: TGTGCCAGCAGCTTATCGGCGGTCCGTTCAACCGGGGAGCTGTTTTTT. Full variable domain (rest looked up from reference TRBV7-2 and TRBJ2-2): GAGVSQSPSNKVTEKGKDVELRCDPISGHTALYWYRQSLGQGLEFLIYFQGNSAPDKSGLPSDRFSAERTGGSVSTLTIQRTQQEDSAVYLCASSLSAVRSTGELFFGEGSRLTVL.